This TCR beta chain comes out of a study of cytomegalovirus exposure and HLA in healthy donors. With regard to this clone: The antigen is not known.

The germline CDR1 and CDR2 sequences are SGHNT and YYREEE (reference sequence). The V gene end was trimmed by 5 bases and the J gene end by 4 bases; junction bases not matched to a gene: 7. This CDR3 is 14 amino acids long. Broader study findings: Diagnosis of cytomegalovirus status made by the classifier reportedly showed high specificity and sensitivity. In vitro work confirmed that a few CMV-associated chains recognize CMV antigens. In a later analysis, a genetic analysis reported fewer productive-TCR N-insertions in an Asian-associated ancestry cluster than the cohort average.

PCR involved 60 Vbeta and 13 Jbeta primers. Profiling relied on immunoSEQ multiplex PCR, and the TCRdb table lists in-frame clones only, not all of them. Of 130,000 to 150,000 clones in the sample, around 80% were seen once. The TCR originated in a man between 40 and 49 years old in good health and CMV-seropositive. The gene calls are TRBV5-4 and TRBJ1-1; 8 bases align to TRBD1. Sample: PBMCs. The CDR3 loop is CASRQTGGVTEAFF. For the CDR3, the DNA is TGTGCCAGCAGGCAAACAGGGGGTGTCACTGAAGCTTTCTTT. Full variable domain (missing parts from reference TRBV5-4 and TRBJ1-1): ETGVTQSPTHLIKTRGQQVTLRCSSQSGHNTVSWYQQALGQGPQFIFQYYREEENGRGNFPPRFSGLQFPNYSSELNVNALELDDSALYLCASRQTGGVTEAFFGQGTRLTVV.